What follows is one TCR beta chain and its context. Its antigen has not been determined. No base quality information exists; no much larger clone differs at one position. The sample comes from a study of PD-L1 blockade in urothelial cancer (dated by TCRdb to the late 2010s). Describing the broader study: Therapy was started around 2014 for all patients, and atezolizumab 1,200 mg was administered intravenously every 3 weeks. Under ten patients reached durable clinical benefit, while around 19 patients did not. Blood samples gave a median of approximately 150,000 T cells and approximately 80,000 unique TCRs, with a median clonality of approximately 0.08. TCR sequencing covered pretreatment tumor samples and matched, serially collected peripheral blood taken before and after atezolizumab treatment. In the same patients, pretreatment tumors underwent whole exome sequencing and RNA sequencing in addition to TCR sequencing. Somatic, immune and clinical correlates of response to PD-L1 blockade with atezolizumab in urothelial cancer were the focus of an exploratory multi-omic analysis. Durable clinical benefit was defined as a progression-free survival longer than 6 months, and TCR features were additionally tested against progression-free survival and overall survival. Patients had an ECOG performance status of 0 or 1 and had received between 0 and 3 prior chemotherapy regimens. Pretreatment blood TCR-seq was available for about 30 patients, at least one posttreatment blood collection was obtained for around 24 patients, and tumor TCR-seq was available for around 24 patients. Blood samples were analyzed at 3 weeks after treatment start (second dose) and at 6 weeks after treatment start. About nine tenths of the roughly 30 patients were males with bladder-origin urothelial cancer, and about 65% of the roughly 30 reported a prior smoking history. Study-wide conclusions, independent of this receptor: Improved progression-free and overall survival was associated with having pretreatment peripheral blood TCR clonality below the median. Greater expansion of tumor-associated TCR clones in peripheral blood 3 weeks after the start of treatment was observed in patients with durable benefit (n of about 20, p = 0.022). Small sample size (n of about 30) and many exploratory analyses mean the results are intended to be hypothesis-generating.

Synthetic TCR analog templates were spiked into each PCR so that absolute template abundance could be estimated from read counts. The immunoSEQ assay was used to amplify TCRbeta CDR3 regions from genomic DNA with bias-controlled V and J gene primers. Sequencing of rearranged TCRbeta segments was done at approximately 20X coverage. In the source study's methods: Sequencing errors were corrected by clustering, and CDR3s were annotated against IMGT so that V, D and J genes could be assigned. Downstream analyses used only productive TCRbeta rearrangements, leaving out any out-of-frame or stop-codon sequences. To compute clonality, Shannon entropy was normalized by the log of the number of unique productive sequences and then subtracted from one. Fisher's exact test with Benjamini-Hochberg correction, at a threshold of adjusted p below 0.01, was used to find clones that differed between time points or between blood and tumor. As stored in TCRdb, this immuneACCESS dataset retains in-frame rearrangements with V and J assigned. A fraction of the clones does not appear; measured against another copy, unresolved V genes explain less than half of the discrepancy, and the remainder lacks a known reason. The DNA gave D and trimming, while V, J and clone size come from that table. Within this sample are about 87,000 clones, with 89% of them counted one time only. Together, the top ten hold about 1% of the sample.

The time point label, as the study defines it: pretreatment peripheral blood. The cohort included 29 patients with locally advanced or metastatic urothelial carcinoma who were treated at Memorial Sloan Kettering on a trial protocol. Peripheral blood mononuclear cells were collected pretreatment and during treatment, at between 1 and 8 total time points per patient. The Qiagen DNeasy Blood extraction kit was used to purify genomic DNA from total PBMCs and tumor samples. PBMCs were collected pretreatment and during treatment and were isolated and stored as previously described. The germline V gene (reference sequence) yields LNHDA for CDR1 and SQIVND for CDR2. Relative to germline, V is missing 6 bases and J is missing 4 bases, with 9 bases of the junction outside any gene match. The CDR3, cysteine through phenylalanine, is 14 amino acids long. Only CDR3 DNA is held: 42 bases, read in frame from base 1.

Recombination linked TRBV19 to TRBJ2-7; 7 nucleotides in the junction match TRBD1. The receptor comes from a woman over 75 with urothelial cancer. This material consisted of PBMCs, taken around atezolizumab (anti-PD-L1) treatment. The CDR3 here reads CASSKPGQKYEQYF. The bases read TGTGCCAGTAGCAAACCGGGACAGAAATACGAGCAGTACTTC. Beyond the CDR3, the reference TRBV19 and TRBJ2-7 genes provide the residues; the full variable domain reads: DGGITQSPKYLFRKEGQNVTLSCEQNLNHDAMYWYRQDPGQGLRLIYYSQIVNDFQKGDIAEGYSVSREKKESFPLTVTSAQKNPTAFYLCASSKPGQKYEQYFGPGTRLTVT.